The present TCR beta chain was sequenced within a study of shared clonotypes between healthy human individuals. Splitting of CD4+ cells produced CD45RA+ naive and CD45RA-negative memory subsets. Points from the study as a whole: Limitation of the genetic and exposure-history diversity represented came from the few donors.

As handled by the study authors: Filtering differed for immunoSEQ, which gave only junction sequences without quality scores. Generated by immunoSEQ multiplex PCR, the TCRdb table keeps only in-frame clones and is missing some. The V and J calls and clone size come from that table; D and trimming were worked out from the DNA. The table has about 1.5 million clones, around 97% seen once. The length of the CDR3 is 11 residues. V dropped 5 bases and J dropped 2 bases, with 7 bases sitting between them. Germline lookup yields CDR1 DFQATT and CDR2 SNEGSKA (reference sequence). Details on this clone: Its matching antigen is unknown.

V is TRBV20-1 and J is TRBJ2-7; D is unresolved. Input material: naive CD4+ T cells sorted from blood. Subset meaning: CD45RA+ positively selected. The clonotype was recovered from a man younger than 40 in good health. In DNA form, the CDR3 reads TGCAGTGCTTGGGCCACCTACGAGCAGTACTTC. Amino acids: CSAWATYEQYF.